This TCR beta chain was recovered during a study of blood T cells in healthy people across ages. Looked up from germline, CDR1 is SGHRS and CDR2 is YFSETQ. J gave up 0 bases and V 6 bases, and 5 bases lay outside the gene matches. This CDR3 spans 14 amino acids. A second 7 to 11 cycle PCR used barcoded and J-beta primers. TCRdb called the 5' RACE reads again in MiXCR, with one record for every CDR3 protein. The table lists roughly 2 million distinct CDR3 sequences, roughly 49% of them singletons. In this sample, this clonotype turned up many times. The chain is built from TRBV5-1 and TRBJ2-5, with 7 bases fitting TRBD2. This clonotype originated in a woman in her thirties or forties in good health. The sample was blood. CDR3 in amino acids: CASMAGVYQETQYF. In DNA, the CDR3 is TGCGCCAGCATGGCGGGGGTGTACCAAGAGACCCAGTACTTC.